This T cell receptor beta chain was sequenced for a study of cytomegalovirus exposure and HLA in healthy donors. Comments on this clone: Its antigen is undetermined.

The CDR3 has 13 residues. Per germline, CDR1 MNHNS and CDR2 SASEGT. The V gene end was trimmed by 7 bases and the J gene end by 12 bases; junction bases not matched to a gene: 13. The PCR ran on 60 Vbeta and 13 Jbeta primers. In the original processing: Per a later analysis, the number of unique TCR beta chains was 75 million to 90 million, of which around 9.9 million were shared. Sequenced by immunoSEQ multiplex PCR; TCRdb stores in-frame clones only, minus some. The DNA was the basis for D and trimming; V, J and clone size are from that table. The repertoire includes 150,000 to 200,000 clones, 65% to 75% of them detected once, and roughly 1.6% sits in the top ten. Findings and caveats of the study: Donors belonging to an Asian-associated ancestry cluster reportedly showed fewer N-insertions in productive TCRs than the approximately 700-donor mean, according to what a later analysis found.

The sequence came from a girl aged 10 to 17 in good health and CMV-seronegative. The material sequenced was PBMCs. The rearrangement uses TRBV6-1 and TRBJ1-2; 8 nucleotides align to TRBD1. The CDR3 protein is CASTPDRGGGNTF. The CDR3 region has the DNA TGTGCCAGCACCCCCGACAGGGGAGGAGGTAACACCTTC.